This is a list of T cell receptor beta chains from one sample in a study of cytomegalovirus exposure and HLA in healthy donors. Method: immunoSEQ multiplex PCR; TCRdb's copy keeps in-frame clones and lacks some. The data hold about 160,000 clones, with roughly four fifths observed a single time. What was sequenced was PBMCs. These receptor sequences come from a woman aged 50 to 60 in good health and CMV-seronegative. The CDR3 runs from the conserved cysteine through the conserved F or W. A D gene is named only where the DNA matches it firmly. Only some rows state a clone size, as once, few, many or a class for expanded clones.

clone_size | j_call | d_call | v_call | cdr3_nt | cdr3_aa
NA | TRBJ2-7 | NA | TRBV20-1 | TGCAGTGCTAGTCTGGTCGAGCAGTACTTC | CSASLVEQYF
NA | TRBJ1-2 | NA | TRBV2 | TGTGCCAGCAGACACAGGGATAGCTACACCTTC | CASRHRDSYTF
NA | TRBJ2-7 | TRBD1 | TRBV28 | TGTGCCAGCAGTTTGGGGACAGGGGGTAATAACGAGCAGTACTTC | CASSLGTGGNNEQYF
once | TRBJ2-2 | NA | TRBV7-2 | TGTGCCAGCAGCTTACACGGGGAGCTGTTTTTT | CASSLHGELFF
once | TRBJ2-7 | TRBD2 | TRBV5-1 | TGCGCCAGCAGCTTGGCCTGGGCGGGGGTTCCCTACGAGCAGTACTTC | CASSLAWAGVPYEQYF
NA | TRBJ2-7 | NA | TRBV18 | TGTGCCAGCTCATTCAGTCGGACAGATATTCACGAGCAGTACTTC | CASSFSRTDIHEQYF
NA | TRBJ1-2 | NA | TRBV28 | TGTGCCAGCAGTTTTGGGTCACAGGGTTATGGCTACACCTTC | CASSFGSQGYGYTF
many | TRBJ1-1 | NA | TRBV4-3 | TGCGCCAGCAGCCAAGTAAATCTAGGGGACACTGAAGCTTTCTTT | CASSQVNLGDTEAFF
NA | TRBJ2-4 | NA | TRBV6-1 | TGTGCCAGCAGTTCTGACAGGTTTACCAAAAACATTCAGTACTTC | CASSSDRFTKNIQYF
NA | TRBJ2-1 | TRBD2 | TRBV6-6 | TGTGCCAGCGGTACTAGCGGGAGGGTTGAGCAGTTCTTC | CASGTSGRVEQFF
NA | TRBJ2-7 | NA | TRBV19 | TGTGCCAGTAGTACCCAGGCAGGGTACGAGCAGTACTTC | CASSTQAGYEQYF
NA | TRBJ2-7 | TRBD1 | TRBV5-1 | TGCGCCAGCAGCTGGGACCAGAGGACAGGGGGATCCTACGAGCAGTACTTC | CASSWDQRTGGSYEQYF
NA | TRBJ2-5 | TRBD1 | TRBV9 | TGTGCCAGCAGCCCGGGACAGGGAGTCTGGGAGACCCAGTACTTC | CASSPGQGVWETQYF
NA | TRBJ2-2 | TRBD2 | TRBV11-2 | TGTGCCAGCAGCCCCGGAACTAGCGGTGTGACCGGGGAGCTGTTTTTT | CASSPGTSGVTGELFF
NA | TRBJ2-5 | TRBD1 | TRBV11-2 | TGTGCCAGCAGCTCGGACAGGGAAGAGACCCAGTACTTC | CASSSDREETQYF
NA | TRBJ1-1 | NA | TRBV5-6 | TGTGCCAGCAGCTTGTCCCCTGGAGGGTCTAAAGCTTTCTTT | CASSLSPGGSKAFF
once | TRBJ2-1 | TRBD2 | TRBV11-2 | TGTGCCAGCAGCCCTCCGGGACTAGTCCATGGTAATGAGCAGTTCTTC | CASSPPGLVHGNEQFF
NA | TRBJ2-7 | NA | TRBV4-1 | TGCGCCAGCAGCCAAGACGAGGGAGGTCCATACGAGCAGTACTTC | CASSQDEGGPYEQYF